This record covers a single T cell receptor (beta chain). What it binds is not known. The data were taken from a study of T cell responses to AZD1222 COVID-19 vaccine. Study conclusions and caveats: Among AZD1222 vaccinees, only six or seven were seropositive at baseline. Spike-specific TCRs gained breadth and depth after people received two AZD1222 doses. Donors were mostly white British, more females; clonal diversity possibly underestimated.

This CDR3 has 15 amino acids. Germline CDR1 MGHDK, CDR2 SYGVNS. Between the trimmed V and J ends, which lost 3 bases and 4 bases, there was a span of 12 bases. Clones were sequenced by immunoSEQ multiplex PCR, and TCRdb holds only the in-frame ones, with some missing. The table includes around 92,000 clones, approximately 91% detected once. V is TRBV25-1 and J is TRBJ2-2, with D possibly TRBD1 on 6 matching bases. The source is an adult in good health. The specimen comprised peripheral blood, sampled on day 0 of AZD1222 vaccination. This CDR3 is CASSDTGTITGELFF. The CDR3 bases are TGTGCCAGCAGTGACACCGGGACAATCACCGGGGAGCTGTTTTTT.